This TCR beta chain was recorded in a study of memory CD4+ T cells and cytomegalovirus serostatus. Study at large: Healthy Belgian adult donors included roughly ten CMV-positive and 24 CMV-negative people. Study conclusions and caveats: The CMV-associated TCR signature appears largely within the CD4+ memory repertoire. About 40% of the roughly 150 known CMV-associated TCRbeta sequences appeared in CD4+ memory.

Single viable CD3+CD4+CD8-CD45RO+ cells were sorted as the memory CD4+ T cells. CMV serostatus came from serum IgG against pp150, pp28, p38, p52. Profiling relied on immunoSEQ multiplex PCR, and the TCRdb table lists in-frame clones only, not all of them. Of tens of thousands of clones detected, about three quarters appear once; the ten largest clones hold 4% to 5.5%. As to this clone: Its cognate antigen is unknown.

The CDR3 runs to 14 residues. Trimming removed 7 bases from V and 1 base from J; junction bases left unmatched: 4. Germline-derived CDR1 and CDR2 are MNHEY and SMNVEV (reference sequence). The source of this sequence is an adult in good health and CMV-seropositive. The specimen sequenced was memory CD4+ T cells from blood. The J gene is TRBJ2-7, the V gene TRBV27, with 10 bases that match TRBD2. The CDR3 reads CASTPAGGSYEQYF. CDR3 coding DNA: TGTGCCAGCACTCCAGCGGGGGGGTCCTACGAGCAGTACTTC.